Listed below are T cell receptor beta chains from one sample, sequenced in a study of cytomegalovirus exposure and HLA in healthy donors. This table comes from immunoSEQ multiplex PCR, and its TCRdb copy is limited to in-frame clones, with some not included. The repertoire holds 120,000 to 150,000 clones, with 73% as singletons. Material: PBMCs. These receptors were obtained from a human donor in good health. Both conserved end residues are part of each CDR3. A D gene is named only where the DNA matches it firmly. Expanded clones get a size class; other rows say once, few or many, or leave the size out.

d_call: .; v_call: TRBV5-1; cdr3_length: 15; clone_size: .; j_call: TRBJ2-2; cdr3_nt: TGCGCCAGCAGCTTGTCAGGACACATCACCGGGGAGCTGTTTTTT; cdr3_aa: CASSLSGHITGELFF
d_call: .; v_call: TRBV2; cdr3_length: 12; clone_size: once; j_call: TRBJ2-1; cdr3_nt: TGTGCCAGCAGTCTTGGGGCCCGAGGGCAGTTCTTC; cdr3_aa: CASSLGARGQFF
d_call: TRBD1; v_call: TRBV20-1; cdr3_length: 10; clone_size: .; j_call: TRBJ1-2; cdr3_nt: TGCAGTGCTCCACAGGGGGGCTACACCTTC; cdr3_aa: CSAPQGGYTF
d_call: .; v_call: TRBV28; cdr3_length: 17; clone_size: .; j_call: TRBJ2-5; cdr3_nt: TGTGCCAGCAGTTCTCCAGTCCTGCAGGGTTGGGGAGAGACCCAGTACTTC; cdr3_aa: CASSSPVLQGWGETQYF
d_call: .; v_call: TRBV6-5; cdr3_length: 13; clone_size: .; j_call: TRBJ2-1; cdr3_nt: TGTGCCAGCAAGTCGGGAGTTTGGAATGAGCAGTTCTTC; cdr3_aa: CASKSGVWNEQFF
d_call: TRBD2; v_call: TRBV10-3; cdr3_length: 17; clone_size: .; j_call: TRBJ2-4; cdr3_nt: TGTGCCGCAAGCAGCGGGGGGGCGGGGAGGGCCAAAAACATTCAGTACTTC; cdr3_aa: CAASSGGAGRAKNIQYF
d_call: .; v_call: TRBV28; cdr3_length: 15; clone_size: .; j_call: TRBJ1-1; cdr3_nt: TGTGCCAGCAGTTCCCAGGGGCTACTTAAGGCTGAAGCTTTCTTT; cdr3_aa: CASSSQGLLKAEAFF
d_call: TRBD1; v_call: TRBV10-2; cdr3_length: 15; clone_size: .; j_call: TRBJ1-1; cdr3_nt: TGCGCCAGCAGTCCCGGAGGACAGGGGGCGACTGAAGCTTTCTTT; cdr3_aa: CASSPGGQGATEAFF
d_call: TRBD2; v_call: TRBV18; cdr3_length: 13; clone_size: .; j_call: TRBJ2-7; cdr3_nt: TGTGCCAGCTCACCCGTCGGGGGGGTCGAGCAGTACTTC; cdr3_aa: CASSPVGGVEQYF
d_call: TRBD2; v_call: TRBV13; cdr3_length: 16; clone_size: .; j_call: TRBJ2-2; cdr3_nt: TGTGCCAGCAGCTCCTTAGCGGGAGGGTACACCGGGGAGCTGTTTTTT; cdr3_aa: CASSSLAGGYTGELFF
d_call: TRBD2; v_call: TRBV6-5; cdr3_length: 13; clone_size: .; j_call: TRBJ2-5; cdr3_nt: TGTGCCAGCACCCTAGGACTAGAAATGACCCAGTACTTC; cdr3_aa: CASTLGLEMTQYF
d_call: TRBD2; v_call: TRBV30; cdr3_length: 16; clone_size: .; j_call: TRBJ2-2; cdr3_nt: TGTGCCTGGAGTTCGGGAGCGGGGGAATACACCGGGGAGCTGTTTTTT; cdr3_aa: CAWSSGAGEYTGELFF
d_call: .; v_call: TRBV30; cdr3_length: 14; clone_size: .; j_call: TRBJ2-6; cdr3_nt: TGTGCCTGGAGTGCGGGGGCTGGGGCCAACGTCCTGACTTTC; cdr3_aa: CAWSAGAGANVLTF
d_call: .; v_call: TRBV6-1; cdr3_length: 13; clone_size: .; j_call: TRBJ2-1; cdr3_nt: TGTGCCATCCCAGGCTTTTTCCGCAATGAGCAGTTCTTC; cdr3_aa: CAIPGFFRNEQFF
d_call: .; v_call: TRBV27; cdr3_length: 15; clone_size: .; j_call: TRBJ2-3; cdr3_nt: TGTGCCAGCAGTTTACGCGGGGCCAGCACAGATACGCAGTATTTT; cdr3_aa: CASSLRGASTDTQYF
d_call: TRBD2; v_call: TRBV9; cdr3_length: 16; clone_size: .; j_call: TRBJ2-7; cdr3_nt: TGTGCCAGCAGCGTATCCTTAGCGGCGGGAGTAGGCGAGCAGTACTTC; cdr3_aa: CASSVSLAAGVGEQYF
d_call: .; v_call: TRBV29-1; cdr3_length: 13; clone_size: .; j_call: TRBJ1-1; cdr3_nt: TGCAGCGTTGTAACAGGCGTGAACACTGAAGCTTTCTTT; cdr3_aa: CSVVTGVNTEAFF
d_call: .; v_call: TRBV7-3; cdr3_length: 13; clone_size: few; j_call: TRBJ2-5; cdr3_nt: TGTGCCAGCAGCCAGCGGCAGGGGGAGACCCAGTACTTC; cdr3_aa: CASSQRQGETQYF
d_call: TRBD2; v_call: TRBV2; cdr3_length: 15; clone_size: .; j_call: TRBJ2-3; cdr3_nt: TGTGCCAGCAGTACTCGACTAGCTAGCACAGATACGCAGTATTTT; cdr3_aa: CASSTRLASTDTQYF
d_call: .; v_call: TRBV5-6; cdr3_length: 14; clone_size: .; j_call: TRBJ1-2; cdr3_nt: TGTGCCAGCAGCTTGAGGGGCGTGGACTATGGCTACACCTTC; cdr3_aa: CASSLRGVDYGYTF
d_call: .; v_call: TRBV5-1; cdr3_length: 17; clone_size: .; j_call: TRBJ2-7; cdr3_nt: TGCGCCAGCAGCTTTACGAGCGGGGACATCTCGGGCTACGAGCAGTACTTC; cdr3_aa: CASSFTSGDISGYEQYF
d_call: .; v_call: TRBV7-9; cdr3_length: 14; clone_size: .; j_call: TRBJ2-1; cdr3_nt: TGTGCCAGCAGCCCGGACAGTCCATACAATGAGCAGTTCTTC; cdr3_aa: CASSPDSPYNEQFF
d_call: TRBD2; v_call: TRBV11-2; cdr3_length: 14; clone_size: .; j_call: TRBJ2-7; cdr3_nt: TGTGCCAGCAGCATCGGGACTAGCGGCTACGAGCAGTACTTC; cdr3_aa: CASSIGTSGYEQYF
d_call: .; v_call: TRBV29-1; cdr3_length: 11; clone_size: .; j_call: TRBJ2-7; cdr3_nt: TGCAGCGCTACGAGGACCTACGAGCAGTACTTC; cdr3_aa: CSATRTYEQYF
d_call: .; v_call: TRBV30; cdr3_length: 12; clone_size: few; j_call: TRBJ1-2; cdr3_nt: TGTGCCTGGAAGGCGGGGGTGAATGGCTACACCTTC; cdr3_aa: CAWKAGVNGYTF
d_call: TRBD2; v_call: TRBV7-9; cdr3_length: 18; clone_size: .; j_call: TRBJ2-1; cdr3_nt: TGTGCCAGCAGCCTCGCCACGACTCTAGCGGACGCTTACAATGAGCAGTTCTTC; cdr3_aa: CASSLATTLADAYNEQFF
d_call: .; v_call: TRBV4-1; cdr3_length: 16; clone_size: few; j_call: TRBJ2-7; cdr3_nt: TGCGCCAGCAGCCAAGAACGTCGGAGAGGGATGCACGAGCAGTACTTC; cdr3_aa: CASSQERRRGMHEQYF
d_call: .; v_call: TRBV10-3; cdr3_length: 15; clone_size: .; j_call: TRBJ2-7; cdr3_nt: TGTGCCATCACTCAACAGGGATCTGTTCCCTACGAGCAGTACTTC; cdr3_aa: CAITQQGSVPYEQYF
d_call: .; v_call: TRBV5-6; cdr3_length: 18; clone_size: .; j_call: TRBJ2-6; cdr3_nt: TGTGCCAGCAGCCGGCCTAGGGCCGGGAACTCTGGGGCCAACGTCCTGACTTTC; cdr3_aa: CASSRPRAGNSGANVLTF
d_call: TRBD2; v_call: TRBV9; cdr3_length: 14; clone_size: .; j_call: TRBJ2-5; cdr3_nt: TGTGCCAGCAGCGCCGGGACTAGCGTATGTACCCAGTACTTC; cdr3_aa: CASSAGTSVCTQYF
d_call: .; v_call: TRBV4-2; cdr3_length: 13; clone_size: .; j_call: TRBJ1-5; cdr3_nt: TGTGCCAGCAGCCAAGATCTTGTTCAGCCCCAGCATTTT; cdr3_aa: CASSQDLVQPQHF
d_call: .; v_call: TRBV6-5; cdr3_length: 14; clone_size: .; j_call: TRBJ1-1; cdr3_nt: TGTGCCAGCAGTTACAGCCTTCAGGGCACTGAAGCTTTCTTT; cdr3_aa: CASSYSLQGTEAFF
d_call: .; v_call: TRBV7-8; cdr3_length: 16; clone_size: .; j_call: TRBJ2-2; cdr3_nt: TGTGCCAGCAGCCGGCGTGGACAGGAGGGCACCGGGGAGCTGTTTTTT; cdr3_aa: CASSRRGQEGTGELFF
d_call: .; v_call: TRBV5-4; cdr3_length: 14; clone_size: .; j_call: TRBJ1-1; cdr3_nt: TGTGCCAGCAGCTTGGACAGGGTGGTTTCTGAAGCTTTCTTT; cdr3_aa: CASSLDRVVSEAFF
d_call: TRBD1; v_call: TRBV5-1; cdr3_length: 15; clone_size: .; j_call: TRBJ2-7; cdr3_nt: TGCGCCAGCAGCTTTGGATCAGGGGGCACCTACGAGCAGTACTTC; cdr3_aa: CASSFGSGGTYEQYF
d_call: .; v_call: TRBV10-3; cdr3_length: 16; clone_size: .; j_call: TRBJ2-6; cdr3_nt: TGTGCCATCAGTGGACACAGAGTCTCTGGGGCCAACGTCCTGACTTTC; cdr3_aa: CAISGHRVSGANVLTF
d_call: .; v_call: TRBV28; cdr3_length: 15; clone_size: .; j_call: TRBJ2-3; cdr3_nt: TGTGCCAGCAGTTTCGGGGGTGCTGACACAGATACGCAGTATTTT; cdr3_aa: CASSFGGADTDTQYF
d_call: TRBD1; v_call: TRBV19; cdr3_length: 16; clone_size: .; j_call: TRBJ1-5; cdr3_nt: TGTGCCAGTAGTAGGGAGGACAGGGGATACAATCAGCCCCAGCATTTT; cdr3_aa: CASSREDRGYNQPQHF
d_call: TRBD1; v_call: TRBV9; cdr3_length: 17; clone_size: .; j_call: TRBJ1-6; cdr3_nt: TGTGCCAGCAGCGTAGCTCCAAAGGGGGCGCTTGGTTCACCCCTCCACTTT; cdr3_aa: CASSVAPKGALGSPLHF
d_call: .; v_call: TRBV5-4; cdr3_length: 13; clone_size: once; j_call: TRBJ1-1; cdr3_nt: TGTGCCAGCAGCTTGTACGGGGACACTGAAGCTTTCTTT; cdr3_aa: CASSLYGDTEAFF
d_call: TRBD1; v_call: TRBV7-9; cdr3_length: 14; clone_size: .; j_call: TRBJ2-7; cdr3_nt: TGTGCCAGCAGCGGGGGACAGGGTTTTTACGAGCAGTACTTC; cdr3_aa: CASSGGQGFYEQYF
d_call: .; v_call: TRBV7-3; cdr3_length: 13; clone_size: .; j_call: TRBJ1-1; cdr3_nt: TGTGCCAGCAGCTCACCCGGGTCCACTGAAGCTTTCTTT; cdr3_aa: CASSSPGSTEAFF
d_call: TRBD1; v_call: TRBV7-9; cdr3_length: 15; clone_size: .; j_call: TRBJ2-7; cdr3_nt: TGTGCCAGCACCTCCCCCCGGACAGGGGTTTACGAGCAGTACTTC; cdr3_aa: CASTSPRTGVYEQYF
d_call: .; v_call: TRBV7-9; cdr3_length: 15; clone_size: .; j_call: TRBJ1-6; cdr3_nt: TGTGCCAGCAGCTTAGCCGGGGGTGAAAATTCACCCCTCCACTTT; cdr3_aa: CASSLAGGENSPLHF
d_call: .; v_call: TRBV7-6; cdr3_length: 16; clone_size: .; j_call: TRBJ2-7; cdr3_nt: TGTGCCAGCAGCCCAGACGGGTCCGGAGGATACGGCAAGCAGTACTTC; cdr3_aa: CASSPDGSGGYGKQYF
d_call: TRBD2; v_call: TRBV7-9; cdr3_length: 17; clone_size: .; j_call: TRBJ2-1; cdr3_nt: TGTGCCAGCAGCTTAGTGTCAATGGGACTAGCGGGGCTGCAGTTCGTCTTC; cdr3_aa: CASSLVSMGLAGLQFVF
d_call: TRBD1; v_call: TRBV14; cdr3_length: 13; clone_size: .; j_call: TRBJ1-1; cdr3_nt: TGTGCCAGCAGCCAAGAGGACAGGGGGCTAGCTTTCTTT; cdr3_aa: CASSQEDRGLAFF
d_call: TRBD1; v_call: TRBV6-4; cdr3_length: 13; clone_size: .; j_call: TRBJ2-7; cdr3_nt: TGTGCCAGCAGCCGGGACAGGGGCTACGAGCAGTACTTC; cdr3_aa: CASSRDRGYEQYF